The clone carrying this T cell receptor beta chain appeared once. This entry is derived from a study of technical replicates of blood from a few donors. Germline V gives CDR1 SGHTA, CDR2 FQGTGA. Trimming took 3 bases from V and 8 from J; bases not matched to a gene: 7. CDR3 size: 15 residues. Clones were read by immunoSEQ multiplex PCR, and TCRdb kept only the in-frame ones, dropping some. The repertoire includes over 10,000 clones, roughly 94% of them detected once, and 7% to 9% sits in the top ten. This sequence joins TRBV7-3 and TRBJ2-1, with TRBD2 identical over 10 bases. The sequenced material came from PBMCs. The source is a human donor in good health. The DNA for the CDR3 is TGTGCCAGCAGCTTGGGTTTAGCGGGAGGCTATGAGCAGTTCTTC. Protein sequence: CASSLGLAGGYEQFF.